Following are 2 T cell receptor beta chains from one sample sequenced in a study of shared clonotypes between healthy human individuals. The repertoire was sequenced with immunoSEQ multiplex PCR; TCRdb's copy has only in-frame clones and lacks some. This repertoire shows about 1.5 million clones, about 98% found once; its top ten account for roughly 0.45%. Sequenced input: naive CD4+ T cells sorted from blood. The subset denotes: CD45RA+ positively selected. The receptor set was obtained from a man aged 25 to 40 in good health.

A single count supports this clone. The chain links TRBV5-6 to TRBJ2-2, with 13 bases fitting TRBD2. From germline, CDR1 is SGHDT and CDR2 YYEEEE. The length of the CDR3 is 16 residues. J was trimmed by 7 bases and V by 2 bases; bases with no gene match: 5. The CDR3 region has the DNA TGTGCCAGCAGCTTAGGACTAGCGGGAGAGGGCGGGGAGCTGTTTTTT. It is translated as CASSLGLAGEGGELFF.

This clone was observed a single time. The chain combines TRBV5-4 with TRBJ2-1; D is possibly TRBD1 or TRBD2 (5 bases each). The CDR3 is made up of 13 amino acids. Per the germline V gene, CDR1 is SGHNT and CDR2 is YYREEE (reference sequence). With 5 bases removed from V and 4 bases from J, the gap between germline ends came to 10 bases. DNA for the CDR3: TGTGCCAGCAGAGAGGGACCATACAATGAGCAGTTCTTC. Its protein is CASREGPYNEQFF.